This TCR beta chain was identified in a study of blood T cell repertoires in COVID-19. Study context: The United States, Italy and Spain provided the acute and convalescent COVID-19 samples.

Followed over time, Seattle patients had been enrolled while infection was active. Sequencing was performed with immunoSEQ multiplex PCR; in TCRdb, only in-frame clones are kept and a portion is missing. Among about 240,000 clones, about four fifths were seen once, and the ten largest hold roughly 7.4%. The CDR3 runs to 16 residues. Germline V gives CDR1 MGHDK, CDR2 SYGVNS. The V gene lost 3 bases and the J gene lost 1 base, with 15 bases spanning the gap. The chain couples TRBV25-1 to TRBJ1-1; tentatively, D is TRBD1 (6 bases). This TCR was recovered from a woman at least 80 years old with COVID-19, enrolled during active disease. The specimen sequenced was peripheral blood. CDR3 in amino acids: CASSDLQGRRNTEAFF. The CDR3 nucleotides read TGTGCCAGCAGTGACTTACAGGGTCGGAGGAACACTGAAGCTTTCTTT.